This TCR beta chain stems from a study of blood T cell repertoires in COVID-19. With 7 bases clipped from V and 4 bases from J, the junction kept 12 bases outside the gene matches. The CDR3 is 14 residues long. Germline V gives CDR1 SQVTM, CDR2 ANQGSEA. Enrolled during active infection, Seattle patients were then followed longitudinally. Generated by immunoSEQ multiplex PCR, the TCRdb table keeps only in-frame clones and is missing some. This sample has 170,000 or so clones, with 75% to 90% found just once. Sequenced sample: peripheral blood. This clonotype was obtained from a woman in her seventies with COVID-19, enrolled during active disease. The chain recombines TRBV29-1 with TRBJ2-5, with 7 positions matching TRBD1. CDR3 sequence reads: CSAASGTVRETQYF. The DNA of the CDR3 is TGCAGCGCCGCCTCCGGGACAGTCAGAGAGACCCAGTACTTC.